The rows below give T cell receptor beta chains drawn from one sample of a study of control samples from healthy donors and cancer patients. TCRdb keeps only in-frame clones here, not all; method: immunoSEQ multiplex PCR. In the table there are around 40,000 clones, around 93% of which are singletons. The sample was PBMCs. The receptors derive from a woman aged 40 to 49 with head and neck cancer. CDR3s include the opening cysteine and the closing phenylalanine or tryptophan. D genes are given only for firm matches. Clone size is stated in some rows and not others, as once, few, many or a class when expanded.

D,size,J,V,CDR3,DNA
-,-,TRBJ1-2,TRBV5-1,CASSLGQANYGYTF,TGCGCCAGCAGCTTGGGACAGGCAAACTATGGCTACACCTTC
-,-,TRBJ2-1,TRBV6-5,CASSYSTVPREEQFF,TGTGCCAGCAGTTATTCTACTGTTCCGCGCGAGGAGCAGTTCTTC
-,-,TRBJ2-3,TRBV6-6,CASSYSPPYEGTQYF,TGTGCCAGCAGTTATTCCCCCCCCTATGAAGGTACGCAGTATTTT
TRBD1,-,TRBJ1-2,TRBV19,CASLPDRRVYGYTF,TGTGCCAGTCTACCGGACAGGCGAGTTTATGGCTACACCTTC
TRBD1,-,TRBJ2-7,TRBV28,CASSSGGRGRPSYEQYF,TGTGCCAGCAGCTCAGGGGGCAGGGGGCGCCCCTCCTACGAGCAGTACTTC
-,-,TRBJ2-4,TRBV19,CASQRGSDGNIQYF,TGTGCCAGTCAACGTGGTTCTGATGGAAACATTCAGTACTTC
-,-,TRBJ2-5,TRBV5-1,CASSGGHQGETQYF,TGCGCCAGCAGCGGGGGACACCAAGGGGAGACCCAGTACTTC
-,-,TRBJ1-5,TRBV19,CASSRGDRVQPQHF,TGTGCCAGTAGTCGAGGGGATCGGGTTCAGCCCCAGCATTTT
-,once,TRBJ1-1,TRBV5-1,CASSSSTVNTEAFF,TGCGCCAGCAGCTCGTCGACGGTGAACACTGAAGCTTTCTTT
-,few,TRBJ2-7,TRBV30,CAWSLSPRQEKQYF,TGTGCCTGGAGTCTCTCACCCCGACAGGAGAAGCAGTACTTC
-,-,TRBJ2-3,TRBV7-9,CASSPTVVTDTQYF,TGTGCCAGCAGCCCCACGGTTGTCACAGATACGCAGTATTTT
TRBD1,-,TRBJ1-2,TRBV5-1,CASKTQQGLYGYTF,TGCGCCAGCAAGACCCAACAGGGGCTATATGGCTACACCTTC
-,-,TRBJ2-3,TRBV7-9,CASSLPTVSTDTQYF,TGTGCCAGCAGCTTACCGACAGTGAGCACAGATACGCAGTATTTT
TRBD2,-,TRBJ2-7,TRBV10-2,CASSDKAGGYEQYF,TGCGCCAGCAGTGACAAAGCGGGGGGCTACGAGCAGTACTTC
-,-,TRBJ1-1,TRBV6-5,CASHRNRDTEAFF,TGTGCCAGCCACCGGAACCGGGACACTGAAGCTTTCTTT
-,-,TRBJ2-1,TRBV5-4,CASSLVGQSSYNEQFF,TGTGCCAGCAGCTTGGTAGGACAGAGCTCCTACAATGAGCAGTTCTTC
-,-,TRBJ1-6,TRBV27,CASTSRAGERNSPLHF,TGTGCCAGCACCTCCCGGGCAGGGGAAAGAAATTCACCCCTCCACTTT
TRBD1,once,TRBJ1-1,TRBV27,CASRFSGTGWLPTEAFF,TGTGCCAGCAGATTCTCCGGGACAGGGTGGTTGCCCACTGAAGCTTTCTTT
-,once,TRBJ2-1,TRBV27,CASSLNRGLYHEQFF,TGTGCCAGCAGTTTAAACAGGGGACTCTATCATGAGCAGTTCTTC
TRBD2,-,TRBJ2-7,TRBV19,CASSMGLADPYEQYF,TGTGCCAGTAGTATGGGACTAGCGGACCCCTACGAGCAGTACTTC
-,-,TRBJ1-5,TRBV4-1,CATRGSWEGNQPQHF,TGCGCCACCCGGGGATCGTGGGAAGGCAATCAGCCCCAGCATTTT
-,-,TRBJ1-1,TRBV2,CASKGPQNTEAFF,TGTGCCAGCAAAGGACCGCAGAACACTGAAGCTTTCTTT
TRBD1,-,TRBJ1-2,TRBV28,CASSSTGVVYGYTF,TGTGCCAGCAGTTCGACAGGGGTCGTTTATGGCTACACCTTC
TRBD2,few,TRBJ2-7,TRBV14,CASSLSGSGGEQYF,TGTGCCAGCAGCCTTAGCGGGAGTGGTGGCGAGCAGTACTTC
-,-,TRBJ1-6,TRBV28,CASSLWPGQGGNSPLHF,TGTGCCAGCAGTTTATGGCCCGGGCAGGGTGGCAATTCACCCCTCCACTTT
-,-,TRBJ1-5,TRBV5-1,CASRAGPSNQPQHF,TGCGCCAGCAGGGCCGGTCCTAGCAATCAGCCCCAGCATTTT
-,-,TRBJ1-1,TRBV2,CASAAETNTEAFF,TGTGCCAGTGCGGCAGAAACGAACACTGAAGCTTTCTTT
-,-,TRBJ1-3,TRBV6-6,CASSPGANTIYF,TGTGCCAGCAGTCCAGGGGCTAACACCATATATTTT